The rows below give T cell receptor beta chains drawn from one sample of a study of early T cells in non-severe SARS-CoV-2 infection. TCRdb re-called the 5' RACE reads through MiXCR, storing one row per CDR3 protein. Altogether 70,000 or so distinct CDR3 sequences are present, 10% to 15% being singletons, with the ten largest covering around 4.3%. The sequenced material came from whole blood. Receptors were obtained from an adult who was a healthcare worker with PCR-confirmed SARS-CoV-2 infection or an uninfected control (not recorded which). Both conserved end residues are part of each CDR3. Fields, in order: D gene, clone size, J gene, V gene, CDR3 DNA, CDR3 protein. A D gene is named only where the DNA matches it firmly. Clone size is stated in some rows and not others, as once, few, many or a class when expanded.

d_gene: NA; abundance: NA; j_gene: TRBJ1-1; v_gene: TRBV2; CDR3nt: TGTGCCAGGGGGAGTACTGAAGCTTTCTTT; CDR3aa: CARGSTEAFF
d_gene: NA; abundance: NA; j_gene: TRBJ2-1; v_gene: TRBV6-5; CDR3nt: TGTGCCAGCAGTTACGGCAGATACAATGAGCAGTTCTTC; CDR3aa: CASSYGRYNEQFF
d_gene: NA; abundance: few; j_gene: TRBJ1-2; v_gene: TRBV20-1; CDR3nt: TGCAGTGCTAGAGATCCCCCAAGTTTTGGCTACACCTTC; CDR3aa: CSARDPPSFGYTF
d_gene: NA; abundance: few; j_gene: TRBJ2-7; v_gene: TRBV28; CDR3nt: TGTGCCAGCAGCTCCCCCGGGACCCGCGATTACGAGCAGTACTTC; CDR3aa: CASSSPGTRDYEQYF
d_gene: NA; abundance: many; j_gene: TRBJ1-1; v_gene: TRBV20-1; CDR3nt: TGCAGTGCTCCATCTACTGAAGCTTTCTTT; CDR3aa: CSAPSTEAFF
d_gene: NA; abundance: few; j_gene: TRBJ1-1; v_gene: TRBV24-1; CDR3nt: TGTGCCACTCAGCGGGGAGAATACACTGAAGCTTTCTTT; CDR3aa: CATQRGEYTEAFF
d_gene: TRBD2; abundance: NA; j_gene: TRBJ2-5; v_gene: TRBV27; CDR3nt: TGTGCCAGCAGTACCTGGGACGAAAGTTCGGGGGGGACCCAGTACTTC; CDR3aa: CASSTWDESSGGTQYF
d_gene: TRBD1; abundance: medium-sized; j_gene: TRBJ2-7; v_gene: TRBV29-1; CDR3nt: TGCAGCGTTACAGGGGGAAACTACTACGAGCAGTACTTC; CDR3aa: CSVTGGNYYEQYF
d_gene: NA; abundance: many; j_gene: TRBJ1-5; v_gene: TRBV2; CDR3nt: TGTGCCAGCAGTGAAACTTCGTATAGCAATCAGCCCCAGCATTTT; CDR3aa: CASSETSYSNQPQHF
d_gene: NA; abundance: NA; j_gene: TRBJ2-2; v_gene: TRBV11-2; CDR3nt: TGTGCCAGCAGCTTGATAGTCACCGGGGAGCTGTTTTTT; CDR3aa: CASSLIVTGELFF
d_gene: TRBD2; abundance: many; j_gene: TRBJ2-7; v_gene: TRBV20-1; CDR3nt: TGCAGTGCTAGAGGTGGGACTAGCGGTTACGAGCAGTACTTC; CDR3aa: CSARGGTSGYEQYF
d_gene: TRBD1; abundance: NA; j_gene: TRBJ2-1; v_gene: TRBV30; CDR3nt: TGTGCCTGGAGTATCCTTATCTCCGGGACAGGGGGCTTCTTGACCTCCTACAATGAGCAGTTCTTC; CDR3aa: CAWSILISGTGGFLTSYNEQFF
d_gene: TRBD1; abundance: many; j_gene: TRBJ2-7; v_gene: TRBV11-1; CDR3nt: TGTGCCAGCAGCCGCTTATCCGGGACAGGGCACGAGCAGTACTTC; CDR3aa: CASSRLSGTGHEQYF
d_gene: TRBD2; abundance: NA; j_gene: TRBJ2-7; v_gene: TRBV4-1; CDR3nt: TGCGCCAGCAGCCTCAGCGGGACTGTCTACGAGCAGTACTTC; CDR3aa: CASSLSGTVYEQYF
d_gene: TRBD1; abundance: many; j_gene: TRBJ2-7; v_gene: TRBV11-2; CDR3nt: TGTGCCAGCAGCTTAGGGACAGGGTTAACCTACGAGCAGTACTTC; CDR3aa: CASSLGTGLTYEQYF
d_gene: NA; abundance: many; j_gene: TRBJ2-7; v_gene: TRBV20-1; CDR3nt: TGCAGTGCTGTAAACAGGGGAGGGGCGTCCTACGAGCAGTACTTC; CDR3aa: CSAVNRGGASYEQYF
d_gene: NA; abundance: NA; j_gene: TRBJ2-7; v_gene: TRBV10-3; CDR3nt: TGTGCCATCGGTCCGGCTATGGCGGGCGCAATACCCGGCCACCCCTACGAGCAGTACTTC; CDR3aa: CAIGPAMAGAIPGHPYEQYF
d_gene: TRBD2; abundance: many; j_gene: TRBJ2-1; v_gene: TRBV7-8; CDR3nt: TGTGCCAGCAGCTTGGGACTAGCGGGTAGCTCCTACAATGAGCAGTTCTTC; CDR3aa: CASSLGLAGSSYNEQFF
d_gene: NA; abundance: many; j_gene: TRBJ2-2; v_gene: TRBV28; CDR3nt: TGTGCCCTGAGTGGGGACACCGACACCGGGGAGCTGTTTTTT; CDR3aa: CALSGDTDTGELFF
d_gene: TRBD2; abundance: NA; j_gene: TRBJ2-1; v_gene: TRBV2; CDR3nt: TGTGCCATCCAGATCCCGCGGAGCGGGAGGGTTAATGAGCAGTTCTTC; CDR3aa: CAIQIPRSGRVNEQFF
d_gene: NA; abundance: NA; j_gene: TRBJ2-5; v_gene: TRBV29-1; CDR3nt: TGCAGCGTTGAAGGCGGACAAGAGACCCAGTACTTC; CDR3aa: CSVEGGQETQYF
d_gene: NA; abundance: few; j_gene: TRBJ1-4; v_gene: TRBV5-5; CDR3nt: TGTGCCAGCAGCTTCGGAGAAAAACTGTTTTTT; CDR3aa: CASSFGEKLFF
d_gene: TRBD2; abundance: many; j_gene: TRBJ2-7; v_gene: TRBV18; CDR3nt: TGTGCCAGCTCCACCGGGGGGGGCTACGAGCAGTACTTC; CDR3aa: CASSTGGGYEQYF
d_gene: NA; abundance: NA; j_gene: TRBJ2-2; v_gene: TRBV5-1; CDR3nt: TGCGCCAGCAGCTTGGGGCCGGGAGAGGACACCGGGGAGCTGTTTTTT; CDR3aa: CASSLGPGEDTGELFF
d_gene: TRBD1; abundance: few; j_gene: TRBJ2-7; v_gene: TRBV28; CDR3nt: TGTGCCAGCTCCAGGGGGCGCTCCTACGAGCAGTACTTC; CDR3aa: CASSRGRSYEQYF
d_gene: TRBD1; abundance: many; j_gene: TRBJ1-5; v_gene: TRBV7-6; CDR3nt: TGTGCCAGCAGCCCTGACAGGGGATATCAGCCCCAGCATTTT; CDR3aa: CASSPDRGYQPQHF
d_gene: TRBD1; abundance: many; j_gene: TRBJ2-2; v_gene: TRBV29-1; CDR3nt: TGCAGCGTACAGGGGGCGGTCACCGGGGAGCTGTTTTTT; CDR3aa: CSVQGAVTGELFF
d_gene: NA; abundance: many; j_gene: TRBJ2-2; v_gene: TRBV15; CDR3nt: TGTGCCACCAACCCGTCCGGGAACACCGGGGAGCTGTTTTTT; CDR3aa: CATNPSGNTGELFF
d_gene: NA; abundance: many; j_gene: TRBJ2-7; v_gene: TRBV3-1; CDR3nt: TGTGCCAGCAGCCAAGGTGCTACCTTGGGAGAGCAGTACTTC; CDR3aa: CASSQGATLGEQYF
d_gene: TRBD1; abundance: many; j_gene: TRBJ1-2; v_gene: TRBV7-9; CDR3nt: TGTGCCAGCAGCTTAGCTACAGGGGGCGGCGGCTACACCTTC; CDR3aa: CASSLATGGGGYTF
d_gene: NA; abundance: few; j_gene: TRBJ2-7; v_gene: TRBV7-2; CDR3nt: TGTGCCAGCAGCTTAGGGGGGCCGGCGGGGTACGAGCAGTACTTC; CDR3aa: CASSLGGPAGYEQYF
d_gene: TRBD2; abundance: NA; j_gene: TRBJ2-7; v_gene: TRBV5-1; CDR3nt: TGCGCCAGCAGCACCGGGACTAGCTGGGCGGGCGAGCAGTACTTC; CDR3aa: CASSTGTSWAGEQYF
d_gene: TRBD1; abundance: NA; j_gene: TRBJ2-7; v_gene: TRBV6-1; CDR3nt: TGTGCCAGCAGGTTAGACAGGGGCGCTTCCTACGAGCAGTACTTC; CDR3aa: CASRLDRGASYEQYF